The sequence of this T cell receptor (beta chain) was determined in a study of T cells in Graves' hyperthyroidism and ophthalmopathy. Germline V gene lookup returns CDR1 MNHEY and CDR2 SMNVEV (reference sequence). Trimming removed 7 bases at V and 3 bases at J, with 13 bases between. This CDR3 contains 15 residues. The CDR3 regions of TCR beta were amplified from RNA transcripts. The HTBI set primed first-round TCR CDR3 RT-PCR. TCRdb processed the multiplex PCR reads anew with MiXCR; each CDR3 protein has one entry. In the table there are about 400,000 distinct CDR3 sequences, around 15% of which are singletons.

This chain uses TRBV27 with TRBJ1-6; D may be TRBD1 (5 bases). The receptor's source is a woman younger than 45 with Graves' ophthalmopathy. Specimen: blood. The chain's CDR3 is CASTLGTFYNSPLHF. Here the CDR3 DNA reads TGTGCCAGCACATTGGGGACCTTCTATAATTCACCCCTCCACTTT.